The 30 T cell receptor beta chains below all came from one sample that was sequenced in a study of blood T cell repertoires in COVID-19. Using immunoSEQ multiplex PCR, the repertoire was profiled, and TCRdb retains in-frame clones only, with some absent. The data contain 250,000 to 350,000 clones, 70% to 90% of them seen just once; the ten biggest clones take up over 10%. What was sequenced was peripheral blood. The receptors shown here come from a woman in her 70s with COVID-19, enrolled during active disease.

This clone was seen ten or more times. The chain couples TRBV10-3 to TRBJ1-2; D is undetermined. This CDR3 contains 17 residues. Trimming stripped 2 bases from V and 2 bases from J, with 18 bases between. In germline, CDR1 is ENHRY, CDR2 SYGVKD. CDR3 sequence: CAISEPPGASLNYGYTF. The CDR3 DNA follows: TGTGCCATCAGTGAGCCTCCCGGAGCCAGTTTGAACTATGGCTACACCTTC.

The sample holds a few counts of this clone. This chain uses TRBV6-2 or TRBV6-3 with TRBJ1-5; D is unclear. The CDR3 totals 14 residues. Germline V gene lookup returns CDR1 MNHEY and CDR2 SVGEGT. V was clipped by 6 bases and J by 3 bases, with 12 bases between them. CDR3 DNA sequence: TGTGCCAGCAGCCGGAGGATAGACAATCAGCCCCAGCATTTT. The encoded protein is CASSRRIDNQPQHF.

J is TRBJ2-4 and V is TRBV29-1, with TRBD2 identical over 8 bases. Germline loops: CDR1 SQVTM, CDR2 ANQGSEA. V dropped 8 bases and J dropped 2; count of bases not matched to a gene: 8. The CDR3 has 14 residues. CDR3 in DNA: TGCAGCTTCACCGGGGGGGGCCCCAAAAACATTCAGTACTTC. This gives the protein CSFTGGGPKNIQYF.

This clone was seen only a few times. The V call is TRBV10-2, the J call TRBJ1-4, with TRBD1 identical over 10 bases. The junction had 9 bases not matched to a gene; V was cut back by 6 bases and J by 5 bases. The CDR3 has 16 residues. Germline CDR1 is WSHSY and CDR2 is SAAADI. This chain's CDR3 is CASRRPGQGPNEKLFF. The CDR3 region has the DNA TGCGCCAGCAGAAGACCGGGACAGGGGCCCAATGAAAAACTGTTTTTT.

V gene TRBV29-1 combines with J gene TRBJ1-1; the D gene is possibly TRBD1 (6 bases). V lost 3 bases, J lost 6 bases, and 17 bases lay in between. Germline values: CDR1 SQVTM, CDR2 ANQGSEA. The CDR3 length is 14 residues. CDR3 nucleotide sequence: TGCAGCGTTGATAAGATAGGGGACAATTCTGAAGCTTTCTTT. Its translation is CSVDKIGDNSEAFF.

The J gene is TRBJ1-4, the V gene TRBV27, with a weak D call TRBD1 (6 bases). V lost 0 bases, J lost 6 bases, and 17 bases lay in between. From germline, CDR1 is MNHEY and CDR2 SMNVEV (reference sequence). The CDR3 is 17 residues long. CDR3 in amino acids: CASSLSTPQGLDEKLFF. CDR3 nucleotides: TGTGCCAGCAGTTTATCGACCCCACAGGGTTTGGATGAAAAACTGTTTTTT.

This sequence joins TRBV10-2 and TRBJ2-5; 8 bases agree with TRBD2. After removal of 7 bases from V and 3 bases from J, the junction contained 1 base not matched to a gene. The germline V gene has CDR1 WSHSY and CDR2 SAAADI. The CDR3 has 12 amino acids. CDR3 in DNA: TGCGCCAGCAAGGGACTAGAAGAGACCCAGTACTTC. Amino acid sequence: CASKGLEETQYF.

Only one count was recorded for this clone. The V and J genes are TRBV4-2 and TRBJ2-7; 11 nucleotides agree with TRBD2. V was clipped by 1 base and J by 10 bases; unmatched bases: 6. Germline V gene data show CDR1 as LGHNA and CDR2 as YNFKEQ. CDR3 length: 14 residues. The CDR3: CASSQVVSGGAQYF. The CDR3 DNA reads TGTGCCAGCAGCCAAGTTGTTAGCGGGGGGGCCCAGTACTTC.

The chain combines TRBV27 with TRBJ2-1; possibly TRBD2 for D (6 bases). Germline loops: CDR1 MNHEY, CDR2 SMNVEV (reference sequence). CDR3 length equals 13 residues. V gave up 5 bases and J gave up 7 bases, with 12 bases separating them. CDR3 residues: CASSRGVDNEQFF. Here the CDR3 DNA reads TGTGCCAGCAGTCGCGGGGTCGATAATGAGCAGTTCTTC.

The chain is built from TRBV21-1 and TRBJ1-5; TRBD1, as called in the table, went unchecked against the DNA. TRBV21-1 is designated a pseudogene. The CDR3 loop spans 13 amino acids. CDR3: CASSKDRGQPQHF. The CDR3 DNA reads TGTGCCAGCAGCAAAGACAGGGGTCAGCCCCAGCATTTT.

The chain has TRBV7-2 and TRBJ2-3; a weak D match, TRBD2 (5 bases). The germline gives CDR1 SGHTA, CDR2 FQGNSA. Trimming took 0 bases from V and 1 from J, leaving 11 bases between them. The CDR3 runs to 16 residues. CDR3 loop: CASSLAPRTGTDTQYF. In DNA, the CDR3 is TGTGCCAGCAGCTTAGCCCCTAGGACTGGCACAGATACGCAGTATTTT.

This sequence joins TRBV7-3 and TRBJ2-5, with TRBD2 matching over 9 bases. The CDR3 consists of 16 residues. CDR1 and CDR2 from the germline V gene are SGHTA and FQGTGA. J was trimmed by 3 bases and V by 6 bases; bases with no gene match: 11. The CDR3 sequence: CASSPSGGNGKETQYF. The DNA for the CDR3 is TGTGCCAGCAGTCCCAGCGGGGGGAACGGTAAAGAGACCCAGTACTTC.

The chain couples TRBV2 to TRBJ2-7; D is possibly TRBD1 (6 bases). Trimming removed 7 bases from V and 1 base from J, with 14 bases in between. Germline V lookup: CDR1 SNHLY, CDR2 FYNNEI. This CDR3 is 14 amino acids long. The CDR3 spells CASKGDILSYEQYF. The CDR3 coding sequence is TGTGCCAGCAAGGGGGACATTTTGTCCTACGAGCAGTACTTC.

The rearrangement joins TRBV5-1 to TRBJ2-1; the match to TRBD1 covers 11 bases. CDR1 and CDR2 (germline): SGHRS, YFSETQ. V was pared by 4 bases and J by 5 bases, with 5 bases of the junction left unmatched. The CDR3 covers 15 residues. CDR3 amino acids: CASSHRDRGDNEQFF. CDR3 DNA: TGCGCCAGCAGCCACCGGGACAGGGGGGACAATGAGCAGTTCTTC.

About this clone: The sample carries other DNA sequences with the same CDR3. The V call is TRBV5-4, the J call TRBJ2-2; 14 bases line up with TRBD2. The CDR3 has 16 amino acids. The V segment lost 4 bases and the J segment 5 bases; nucleotides outside the gene matches: 4. Germline V gives CDR1 SGHNT, CDR2 YYREEE (reference sequence). The CDR3 loop is CASSPTSGGATGELFF. DNA of the CDR3: TGTGCCAGCAGCCCGACTAGCGGGGGGGCTACCGGGGAGCTGTTTTTT.

In this sample, this clone turned up a few times. The chain has TRBV7-3 and TRBJ2-7; TRBD2 matches at 7 bases. CDR3 length equals 14 residues. Trimming at V came to 1 base and at J to 6 bases, leaving 6 bases not matched to a gene. CDR1 is SGHTA and CDR2 is FQGTGA in the germline V gene. Written as DNA, the CDR3 is TGTGCCAGCAGCTTAAACAGCGGGGTAGGCGAGCAGTACTTC. Its protein is CASSLNSGVGEQYF.

This clone appeared once. This chain joins TRBV6-5 and TRBJ2-5; a possible D gene is TRBD2 (6 bases). Germline lookup yields CDR1 MNHEY and CDR2 SVGAGI. V lost 4 bases to trimming and J lost 5 bases, with 14 bases between them. The CDR3 runs to 14 residues. Written as DNA, the CDR3 is TGTGCCAGCAGTTTTCCAGGGAGCGGGGAGACCCAGTACTTC. Translation gives CASSFPGSGETQYF.

This chain uses TRBV28 with TRBJ1-1; 7 bases align to TRBD1. The trim removed 5 bases at V and 2 bases at J, leaving 8 bases unmatched. The CDR3 runs to 15 residues. Looked up from germline, CDR1 is MDHEN and CDR2 is SYDVKM. CDR3 loop: CASSLRTGLNTEAFF. CDR3 bases: TGTGCCAGCAGTCTCCGGACAGGACTCAACACTGAAGCTTTCTTT.

The chain employs TRBV24-1 and TRBJ1-2, with a tentative D call TRBD1 (6 bases). The CDR3 has 14 residues. The ends were cut back, 0 bases at V and 8 bases at J, with 12 bases in the middle. The germline V gene has CDR1 KGHDR and CDR2 SFDVKD. DNA for the CDR3: TGTGCCACCAGTGATTTGGAGCAGGGGAACGGCTACACCTTC. Its protein is CATSDLEQGNGYTF.

The V gene is TRBV7-9, the J gene TRBJ2-5, with TRBD2 identical over 10 bases. J was trimmed by 10 bases and V by 5 bases; bases with no gene match: 10. In germline, CDR1 is SEHNR, CDR2 FQNEAQ (reference sequence). This CDR3 is 14 amino acids long. Here the CDR3 reads CASSVGTSEESQYF. CDR3 DNA sequence: TGTGCCAGCAGCGTGGGGACTAGCGAGGAAAGCCAGTACTTC.

Regarding this clone: Other DNA sequences of this sample code for an identical CDR3. The chain uses TRBV28 and TRBJ1-4, with 11 bases identical to TRBD1. CDR3 length: 14 amino acids. CDR1 and CDR2 from the germline V gene are MDHEN and SYDVKM. Trimming at V came to 5 bases and at J to 7 bases, leaving 3 bases not matched to a gene. CDR3: CASSGQGAGEKLFF. The CDR3 coding sequence is TGTGCCAGCAGTGGACAGGGGGCGGGTGAAAAACTGTTTTTT.

CDR3 in amino acids: CASSLNRVSPLHF. In nucleotides, the CDR3 is TGTGCCAGCAGTTTAAACAGGGTTTCACCCCTCCACTTT. This chain connects TRBV27 to TRBJ1-6, with D possibly matching TRBD1 (6 bases). The length of the CDR3 is 13 residues. V was cut by 2 bases and J by 9 bases, with 8 bases left in between. Germline V gene sequence: CDR1 MNHEY, CDR2 SMNVEV (reference sequence).

The rearrangement uses TRBV19 and TRBJ2-2; 7 bases are a match to TRBD1. Germline values: CDR1 LNHDA, CDR2 SQIVND (reference sequence). V shed 5 bases, J shed 1 base, and the junction held 7 bases outside the gene matches. This CDR3 has 16 amino acids. CDR3 residues: CASSFGQVLNTGELFF. The CDR3 nucleotides are TGTGCCAGTAGTTTCGGACAGGTCCTGAACACCGGGGAGCTGTTTTTT.

V is TRBV7-2 and J is TRBJ1-5, with 8 bases fitting TRBD1. Unmatched junction bases numbered 3, after V lost 2 bases and J lost 3 bases. Germline-derived CDR1 and CDR2 are SGHTA and FQGNSA. This CDR3 spans 15 amino acids. This CDR3 reads CASSLRTGNNQPQHF. CDR3 nucleotide sequence: TGTGCCAGCAGCTTAAGGACAGGGAACAATCAGCCCCAGCATTTT. Full variable domain (outside the CDR3, taken from reference TRBV7-2 and TRBJ1-5): GAGVSQSPSNKVTEKGKDVELRCDPISGHTALYWYRQSLGQGLEFLIYFQGNSAPDKSGLPSDRFSAERTGGSVSTLTIQRTQQEDSAVYLCASSLRTGNNQPQHFGDGTRLSIL.

This chain joins TRBV12-3 or TRBV12-4 and TRBJ1-2, with D possibly being TRBD1 (5 bases). The CDR3 is 13 amino acids. The V end lost 10 bases, the J end lost 4 bases, and 16 bases lay between the germline ends. The CDR3 loop is CATPRGVGYGYTF. The CDR3, as DNA: TGTGCCACCCCCCGGGGGGTAGGCTATGGCTACACCTTC.

V and J are TRBV23-1 and TRBJ2-4; TRBD1 might be the D (6 bases). TRBV23-1 qualifies as an ORF whose function is uncertain. With 3 bases removed from V and 2 bases from J, the gap between germline ends came to 11 bases. This CDR3 has 15 residues. The CDR3 loop reads CASSHWGQSKNIQYF. The CDR3 region has the DNA TGCGCCAGCAGTCACTGGGGGCAGTCCAAAAACATTCAGTACTTC.

The chain uses TRBV7-9 and TRBJ1-4; TRBD1 matches 8 bases. This CDR3 contains 14 residues. CDR1 and CDR2 from the germline V gene are SEHNR and FQNEAQ (reference sequence). V lost 7 bases to trimming and J lost 4 bases; unmatched junction nucleotides: 5. The CDR3 bases are TGTGCCAGCAAGGGGGACAGGTTTAATGAAAAACTGTTTTTT. Encoded protein: CASKGDRFNEKLFF.

The chain is built from TRBV19 and TRBJ1-6; TRBD1 agrees at 7 bases. Per germline, CDR1 LNHDA and CDR2 SQIVND (reference sequence). This CDR3 is built from 17 residues. Unmatched junction bases numbered 15, after V lost 7 bases and J lost 6 bases. The CDR3 DNA sequence: TGTGCCAGTACCCCCTCGGGACAGCTGAGCATTAATTCACCCCTCCACTTT. It encodes CASTPSGQLSINSPLHF.

This chain joins TRBV29-1 and TRBJ2-1; 8 nucleotides align to TRBD2. The germline gives CDR1 SQVTM, CDR2 ANQGSEA. The CDR3 covers 16 residues. V trimming: 6 bases; J trimming: 7 bases; junction bases outside the gene matches: 17. CDR3 loop: CSVHYQLAVLGNEQFF. The CDR3, as DNA: TGCAGCGTCCACTACCAACTAGCGGTCCTTGGGAATGAGCAGTTCTTC.

This clone was seen ten or more times. The gene calls are TRBV10-2 and TRBJ2-3; 7 bases map to TRBD2. There are 15 residues in the CDR3. Trimming removed 6 bases from V and 1 base from J; junction bases left unmatched: 7. Germline lookup yields CDR1 WSHSY and CDR2 SAAADI. CDR3 sequence (DNA): TGCGCCAGCAGCATTTTCCGGGGGGGCACAGATACGCAGTATTTT. It specifies CASSIFRGGTDTQYF.